A single sample is the source of the 20 T cell receptor beta chains below, sequenced in a study of quantifying T cell responses using KT2 cells (dated by TCRdb to about 2017). The study in broad terms: RNA was DNase-treated and reverse transcribed with TCR alpha and beta constant-region primers, mostly using SuperScript III.

Receptor amplification or capture employed UMI-ligation and nested PCR. TCRdb lists the instrument as Illumina MiSeq. Using T4 RNA ligase 1, a single-stranded oligonucleotide bearing the Illumina SP2 sequence plus a UMI was ligated onto the 3' end of the cDNA. PCR1 ran around 4 cycles (98°C 15 s, 69°C 30 s, 72°C 40 s); the beta primer was an equimolar mix of RC1.1 and RC1.2 covering TRBC1 and TRBC2. TCRdb reran the public reads through fastp at Q25 and MiXCR, keeping productive beta chains. Every entry covers one CDR3 protein and lists the most common genes and DNA from its rows. The sample yields tens of thousands of distinct CDR3 sequences; about 12% were counted once. Approximately 9.4% of the sample comes from the top ten. The sample consisted of PBMCs spiked with cells of the T cell clone KT2. These TCRs come from a human donor.

The sample holds many counts of this clonotype. V gene TRBV29-1 combines with J gene TRBJ2-4, with 8 bases that match TRBD1. J was trimmed by 6 bases and V by 6 bases; bases with no gene match: 10. The CDR3 spans 14 residues. Germline V gene data show CDR1 as SQVTM and CDR2 as ANQGSEA. Written as DNA, the CDR3 is TGCAGCGTCGGGCAACGAGACAGGGGAAACATTCAGTACTTC. This sequence encodes CSVGQRDRGNIQYF.

This clonotype was counted between two and nine times. The chain has TRBV27 and TRBJ1-1; TRBD1 matches at 7 bases. The CDR3 covers 16 residues. J gave up 3 bases and V 5 bases, and 12 bases lay outside the gene matches. Germline-derived CDR1 and CDR2 are MNHEY and SMNVEV (reference sequence). The CDR3 bases are TGTGCCAGCAGTCCACTTTACAGGGGTAGGGACACTGAAGCTTTCTTT. This sequence encodes CASSPLYRGRDTEAFF.

This clonotype was observed a few times. This sequence joins TRBV4-1 and TRBJ2-7, with D maybe TRBD2 (6 bases). This CDR3 region has 13 residues. V was cut by 0 bases and J by 9 bases, with 12 bases left in between. Germline CDR1 and CDR2: MGHRA and YSYEKL. For the CDR3, the DNA is TGCGCCAGCAGCCAAGAAGGGCAGGGAGGGCAGTACTTC. This encodes CASSQEGQGGQYF.

In its sample, this clonotype was seen a few times. This chain joins TRBV4-2 and TRBJ2-7; 11 positions match TRBD2. The CDR3 sequence is 15 residues long. Trimming took 4 bases from V and 4 from J; bases not matched to a gene: 6. From germline, CDR1 is LGHNA and CDR2 YNFKEQ. CDR3 protein: CASSPTGLAAYEQYF. The CDR3 bases are TGTGCCAGCAGCCCGACGGGACTAGCGGCGTACGAGCAGTACTTC.

The chain combines TRBV12-3 or TRBV12-4 with TRBJ1-6, with D possibly being TRBD1 (5 bases). The CDR3 is made up of 15 amino acids. Deletions cut 6 bases from V and 7 bases from J, with 16 bases between. CDR3 sequence: CASREIGAGNSPLHF. The CDR3 DNA reads as TGTGCCAGCAGGGAGATTGGGGCCGGGAATTCACCCCTCCACTTT.

This clonotype was observed many times. V usage is TRBV18 and J usage is TRBJ2-1; D might be TRBD2 (7 bases). Trimming took off 4 bases at V and 6 bases at J, with 16 bases between the two ends. This CDR3 has 15 amino acids. Germline CDR1 is KGHSH and CDR2 is LQKENI. The CDR3 is CASSQQPRGANEQFF. The CDR3 DNA reads as TGTGCCAGCTCACAGCAACCCCGGGGGGCCAATGAGCAGTTCTTC.

The V and J genes are TRBV2 and TRBJ2-2; 7 bases are a match to TRBD1. This CDR3 has 15 amino acids. J was trimmed by 1 base and V by 7 bases; bases with no gene match: 6. The germline CDR1 and CDR2 sequences are SNHLY and FYNNEI. The CDR3 DNA reads TGTGCCAGCACTAGGGGGCGGAGGAACACCGGGGAGCTGTTTTTT. Residues: CASTRGRRNTGELFF.

CDR3 sequence: CASSLRRGRSNEQFF. CDR3 coding DNA: TGTGCCAGCAGCTTACGTAGGGGCAGAAGCAATGAGCAGTTCTTC. The rearrangement uses TRBV11-2 and TRBJ2-1; TRBD1 might be the D (5 bases). Germline V gene lookup returns CDR1 SGHAT and CDR2 FQNNGV. This CDR3 spans 15 amino acids. V lost 2 bases, J lost 6 bases, and 14 bases lay in between.

The rearrangement joins TRBV19 to TRBJ1-5; 9 bases line up with TRBD1. Germline loops: CDR1 LNHDA, CDR2 SQIVND (reference sequence). This CDR3 spans 15 amino acids. Trimming at V came to 4 bases and at J to 4 bases, leaving 5 bases not matched to a gene. This chain's CDR3 is CASSNPGQGNQPQHF. For the CDR3, the DNA is TGTGCCAGTAGTAATCCCGGACAGGGGAATCAGCCCCAGCATTTT.

This clonotype was detected a few times. The chain employs TRBV2 and TRBJ1-2; D is uncertain. The CDR3 loop spans 15 amino acids. The germline V and J ends were trimmed by 3 bases and 8 bases, with 19 bases remaining between them. Germline V gives CDR1 SNHLY, CDR2 FYNNEI. CDR3 nucleotide sequence: TGTGCCAGCAGTGATCAGCTATGGCCTCCGGGGGGCTACACCTTC. Its protein is CASSDQLWPPGGYTF.

This clonotype was seen a handful of times. This chain uses TRBV18 with TRBJ2-3; 8 bases fit TRBD1. This CDR3 comprises 16 residues. Germline loops: CDR1 KGHSH, CDR2 LQKENI. J was trimmed by 6 bases and V by 4 bases; bases with no gene match: 12. This CDR3 is CASSREPGTGLDTQYF. For the CDR3, the DNA is TGTGCCAGCTCACGAGAACCCGGGACAGGATTGGATACGCAGTATTTT. The whole variable domain, remainder taken from reference TRBV18 and TRBJ2-3, is NAGVMQNPRHLVRRRGQEARLRCSPMKGHSHVYWYRQLPEEGLKFMVYLQKENIIDESGMPKERFSAEFPKEGPSILRIQQVVRGDSAAYFCASSREPGTGLDTQYFGPGTRLTVL.

Only a few counts were recorded for this clonotype. The CDR3 is CASRGRTGNTEAFF. The CDR3 DNA reads TGTGCCAGCAGAGGGAGGACAGGGAACACTGAAGCTTTCTTT. This chain uses TRBV2 with TRBJ1-1; 7 bases are a match to TRBD1. The CDR3 is made up of 14 amino acids. J lost 1 base, V lost 6 bases, and 5 bases had no gene match. From germline, CDR1 is SNHLY and CDR2 FYNNEI.

This sequence joins TRBV5-1 and TRBJ2-3; D may match TRBD1 or TRBD2 (6 bases each). The CDR3 runs 14 residues. Trimming shortened V by 4 bases and J by 2 bases, and 11 bases separated the two germline ends. Germline V gene data show CDR1 as SGHRS and CDR2 as YFSETQ. CDR3 nucleotides: TGCGCCAGCAGCCAGGGGACTGCCACAGATACGCAGTATTTT. Translated: CASSQGTATDTQYF.

The chain couples TRBV2 to TRBJ2-4; D not resolved. Deletions cut 1 base from V and 0 bases from J, with 10 bases between. CDR1 and CDR2 from the germline V gene are SNHLY and FYNNEI. The CDR3 sequence is 16 residues long. The CDR3 DNA sequence: TGTGCCAGCAGTGAAGGTGTTTTTTTAGCCAAAAACATTCAGTACTTC. This translates into CASSEGVFLAKNIQYF. The full variable domain, rest sourced from reference TRBV2 and TRBJ2-4, is EPEVTQTPSHQVTQMGQEVILRCVPISNHLYFYWYRQILGQKVEFLVSFYNNEISEKSEIFDDQFSVERPDGSNFTLKIRSTKLEDSAMYFCASSEGVFLAKNIQYFGAGTRLSVL.

This clonotype was counted a few times. One end of the junction fails to match germline, which may point to a read error. V and J are TRBV7-7 and TRBJ2-3; perhaps TRBD2 as D (5 bases). This CDR3 is built from 17 residues. The V gene's germline CDR1 is SSHAT and CDR2 FNYEAQ (reference sequence). CDR3 DNA sequence: TGTGCTAGCAGCTGGGGATCGGGGTTGGCCTTCACAGATACGCAGTATTTT. Its translation: CASSWGSGLAFTDTQYF.

The chain recombines TRBV7-9 with TRBJ1-5; D is perhaps TRBD1 (5 bases). Germline assignment: CDR1 SEHNR and CDR2 FQNEAQ (reference sequence). Trimming left V 5 bases short and J 6 bases short, with 17 bases between. This CDR3 region has 15 residues. As DNA, the CDR3 is TGTGCCAGCAGCCTGGGGTCAGGGAATGGTCAGCCCCAGCATTTT. Its protein is CASSLGSGNGQPQHF.

This clonotype was counted between two and nine times. This sequence joins TRBV6-5 and TRBJ2-2, with no clear D. The germline gives CDR1 MNHEY, CDR2 SVGAGI. The germline V and J ends were trimmed by 0 bases and 1 base, with 6 bases remaining between them. CDR3 length: 15 amino acids. The CDR3 loop is CASSYSRGNTGELFF. The CDR3 DNA reads TGTGCCAGCAGTTACTCGCGAGGGAACACCGGGGAGCTGTTTTTT.

The CDR3 spells CASSSTSWGTDTQYF. For the CDR3, the DNA is TGTGCCAGCAGTTCAACTAGCTGGGGCACAGATACGCAGTATTTT. The chain couples TRBV27 to TRBJ2-3, with D possibly being TRBD2 (6 bases). V was cut by 4 bases and J by 1 base, with 12 bases left in between. CDR3 size: 15 residues. Germline CDR1 reads MNHEY; CDR2 reads SMNVEV (reference sequence).

This clonotype was seen only a few times. The rearrangement joins TRBV28 to TRBJ2-7, with 8 bases aligning to TRBD1. V was pared by 1 base and J by 6 bases, with 8 bases of the junction left unmatched. The CDR3 consists of 15 residues. In germline, CDR1 is MDHEN, CDR2 SYDVKM. The CDR3 coding sequence is TGTGCCAGCAGTTTATCCCGGACAGGGCCCTCCGAGCAGTACTTC. Translation: CASSLSRTGPSEQYF. The full variable domain, rest sourced from reference TRBV28 and TRBJ2-7, is DVKVTQSSRYLVKRTGEKVFLECVQDMDHENMFWYRQDPGLGLRLIYFSYDVKMKEKGDIPEGYSVSREKKERFSLILESASTNQTSMYLCASSLSRTGPSEQYFGPGTRLTVT.

The CDR3 loop reads CASSIYSDRVYEKLFF. CDR3 DNA: TGTGCCAGCAGCATATACTCCGACAGGGTATACGAAAAACTGTTTTTT. V is TRBV7-9 and J is TRBJ1-4, with TRBD1 matching 7 bases. The CDR3 runs 16 residues. With V trimmed by 5 bases and J by 8 bases, 14 bases remained unmatched. Germline CDR1 reads SEHNR; CDR2 reads FQNEAQ (reference sequence).